These 24 T cell receptor beta chains were all obtained from the same sample, sequenced in a study of cytomegalovirus exposure and HLA in healthy donors. Primers for the PCR totalled 60 Vbeta and 13 Jbeta. This table comes from immunoSEQ multiplex PCR, and its TCRdb copy is limited to in-frame clones, with some not included. The profile covers 250,000 to 350,000 clones, with more than 55% appearing a single time and under 3% taken by the ten largest. Sequenced input: PBMCs. The receptors originated from a female donor in good health and CMV-seronegative.

The chain is built from TRBV19 and TRBJ1-2; TRBD1 matches at 9 bases. CDR1 is LNHDA, CDR2 SQIVND, per germline (reference sequence). The trim removed 5 bases at V and 0 bases at J, leaving 4 bases unmatched. The CDR3 covers 15 residues. The DNA of the CDR3 is TGTGCCAGTAGTGGCCGACAGGGGGCTAACTATGGCTACACCTTC. This codes for CASSGRQGANYGYTF.

This clone has a handful of counts. The chain has TRBV7-9 and TRBJ1-2; 9 bases align to TRBD1. The ends lost 4 bases at V and 8 bases at J; junction bases unmatched: 8. The germline V gene encodes CDR1 SEHNR and CDR2 FQNEAQ (reference sequence). This CDR3 is 14 amino acids long. CDR3 coding DNA: TGTGCCAGCAGCTCGGACAGGGGATTTAGAGGCTACACCTTC. It translates to CASSSDRGFRGYTF.

This chain joins TRBV7-2 and TRBJ2-3, with 11 bases lining up with TRBD2. The CDR3 has 16 residues. V was pared by 4 bases and J by 0 bases, with 3 bases of the junction left unmatched. CDR1 is SGHTA and CDR2 is FQGNSA in the germline V gene. The CDR3 coding sequence is TGTGCCAGCAGCTCGGGACTAGCGGCGAGCACAGATACGCAGTATTTT. Translating gives CASSSGLAASTDTQYF.

The chain links TRBV11-1 to TRBJ2-3, with 12 bases matching TRBD2. Looked up from germline, CDR1 is SGHAT and CDR2 is FQDESV (reference sequence). This CDR3 comprises 16 residues. With V trimmed by 3 bases and J by 1 base, 2 bases remained unmatched. CDR3 sequence: CASSLRTSGGTDTQYF. CDR3 coding DNA: TGTGCCAGCAGCTTGAGGACTAGCGGGGGCACAGATACGCAGTATTTT.

The CDR3 here is CASGSTAGGYEQYF. The CDR3 coding sequence is TGCGCCAGCGGGTCTACAGCGGGAGGCTACGAGCAGTACTTC. This rearrangement joins TRBV5-1 to TRBJ2-7, with 9 bases lining up with TRBD2. Germline-derived CDR1 and CDR2 are SGHRS and YFSETQ. Trimming at V came to 7 bases and at J to 3 bases, leaving 8 bases not matched to a gene. This CDR3 contains 14 residues.

The gene calls are TRBV2 and TRBJ2-3, with D possibly TRBD1 on 6 matching bases. This CDR3 has 14 amino acids. V lost 6 bases, J lost 2 bases, and 12 bases lay in between. Per germline, CDR1 SNHLY and CDR2 FYNNEI. The CDR3 is CASSLQGYTDTQYF. CDR3 DNA sequence: TGTGCCAGCAGCTTACAGGGATACACAGATACGCAGTATTTT.

This clone has more than one count but fewer than ten. The chain carries TRBV2 and TRBJ2-7; 11 nucleotides agree with TRBD2. The CDR3 totals 17 residues. The ends lost 7 bases at V and 5 bases at J; junction bases unmatched: 16. From germline, CDR1 is SNHLY and CDR2 FYNNEI. The CDR3 nucleotides read TGTGCCAGCACTTTCGGGACTAGCGGACCTTTTGACCACGAGCAGTACTTC. It translates to CASTFGTSGPFDHEQYF.

The chain joins TRBV19 to TRBJ1-1, with 8 bases aligning to TRBD1. The V segment lost 1 base and the J segment 5 bases; nucleotides outside the gene matches: 12. CDR1 is LNHDA and CDR2 is SQIVND in the germline V gene (reference sequence). The CDR3 totals 17 residues. The CDR3 DNA sequence: TGTGCCAGTAGTATAGCGTGGACAGGGCCCGCGGGGACTGAAGCTTTCTTT. It codes for CASSIAWTGPAGTEAFF.

This clone was picked up a small number of times. The V gene is TRBV10-3, the J gene TRBJ1-6; D unresolved. Trimming removed 0 bases at V and 0 bases at J, with 9 bases between. Germline V gene sequence: CDR1 ENHRY, CDR2 SYGVKD. The CDR3 consists of 17 residues. In DNA, the CDR3 is TGTGCCATCAGTGAGTCGACTCGAGGCTCCTATAATTCACCCCTCCACTTT. Encoded protein: CAISESTRGSYNSPLHF.

The chain recombines TRBV5-1 with TRBJ2-7, with TRBD2 matching over 7 bases. Germline V lookup: CDR1 SGHRS, CDR2 YFSETQ. J was trimmed by 2 bases and V by 4 bases; bases with no gene match: 6. The CDR3 extends over 14 amino acids. The CDR3 DNA sequence: TGCGCCAGCAGCACCGGACTAGTCCCCTACGAGCAGTACTTC. It yields the protein CASSTGLVPYEQYF.

V and J are TRBV6-6 and TRBJ2-7; the match to TRBD2 covers 7 bases. V was clipped by 2 bases and J by 3 bases; unmatched bases: 4. CDR3 length equals 14 residues. The germline gives CDR1 MNHNY, CDR2 SVGAGI (reference sequence). CDR3 nucleotides: TGTGCCAGCAGTTACCCGACTAGCTACTACGAGCAGTACTTC. It is translated as CASSYPTSYYEQYF.

This clone was observed once. The chain couples TRBV18 to TRBJ2-5; D gene unclear. This CDR3 is built from 14 residues. Germline CDR1 reads KGHSH; CDR2 reads LQKENI. The ends were cut back, 0 bases at V and 5 bases at J, with 10 bases in the middle. The CDR3 nucleotides read TGTGCCAGCTCACCACCCACCTGGCGGGAGACCCAGTACTTC. It is translated as CASSPPTWRETQYF.

The gene calls are TRBV11-2 and TRBJ2-7, with a possible D match to TRBD1 (6 bases). V was cut by 10 bases and J by 3 bases, with 19 bases left in between. The CDR3 runs to 14 residues. The germline gives CDR1 SGHAT, CDR2 FQNNGV. CDR3 coding DNA: TGTGCCACCAAGCGAAGACAGGAATACTACGAGCAGTACTTC. This encodes CATKRRQEYYEQYF.

This clone was counted only a few times. The chain couples TRBV5-4 to TRBJ2-3, with TRBD2 identical over 13 bases. The CDR3 has 18 residues. Trimming at V came to 4 bases and at J to 8 bases, leaving 16 bases not matched to a gene. Germline V lookup: CDR1 SGHNT, CDR2 YYREEE (reference sequence). The DNA of the CDR3 is TGTGCCAGCAGCCCGGGTGGGACTAGCGGGACCAGTCTTGCTACGCAGTATTTT. It translates to CASSPGGTSGTSLATQYF.

Points on this clone: At one end the junction does not follow the germline gene, possibly because of a read error. CDR3 bases: TGTTCCAGCAGCTTACTGGCCTCCTACGAGCAGTACTTC. This sequence encodes CSSSLLASYEQYF. This chain connects TRBV7-9 to TRBJ2-7; no definite D call. Per the germline V gene, CDR1 is SEHNR and CDR2 is FQNEAQ (reference sequence). The CDR3 is 13 amino acids.

As for this clone: The same CDR3 also results from other DNA sequences found in this sample. The chain joins TRBV2 to TRBJ1-1; 7 bases fit TRBD1. Germline lookup yields CDR1 SNHLY and CDR2 FYNNEI. Trimming at V came to 6 bases and at J to 1 base, leaving 2 bases not matched to a gene. The CDR3 length is 13 residues. The CDR3, as DNA: TGTGCCAGCAGCCGACAGGGGAACACTGAAGCTTTCTTT. It codes for CASSRQGNTEAFF. Complete variable domain (other parts from reference TRBV2 and TRBJ1-1): EPEVTQTPSHQVTQMGQEVILRCVPISNHLYFYWYRQILGQKVEFLVSFYNNEISEKSEIFDDQFSVERPDGSNFTLKIRSTKLEDSAMYFCASSRQGNTEAFFGQGTRLTVV.

J is TRBJ1-2 and V is TRBV5-4; TRBD1 agrees at 7 bases. The CDR3 is made up of 13 amino acids. V lost 1 base and J lost 6; bases outside the gene matches: 3. Germline values: CDR1 SGHNT, CDR2 YYREEE (reference sequence). In nucleotides, the CDR3 is TGTGCCAGCAGCTTGCGACAGGGCGATGGCTACACCTTC. Encoded protein: CASSLRQGDGYTF. Together with reference TRBV5-4 and TRBJ1-2, the CDR3 gives the full variable domain: ETGVTQSPTHLIKTRGQQVTLRCSSQSGHNTVSWYQQALGQGPQFIFQYYREEENGRGNFPPRFSGLQFPNYSSELNVNALELDDSALYLCASSLRQGDGYTFGSGTRLTVV.

This clone was counted between two and nine times. The rearrangement links TRBV27 to TRBJ2-7; no firm D call. The V gene's germline CDR1 is MNHEY and CDR2 SMNVEV (reference sequence). The ends were cut back, 3 bases at V and 6 bases at J, with 12 bases in the middle. The length of the CDR3 is 13 residues. CDR3 coding DNA: TGTGCCAGCAGTTTTATCTCACCGGGCGAGCAGTACTTC. This gives the protein CASSFISPGEQYF.

This clone has just a few counts. This chain joins TRBV5-6 and TRBJ1-2; the match to TRBD1 covers 9 bases. CDR1 and CDR2 from the germline V gene are SGHDT and YYEEEE. The CDR3 length is 16 residues. V lost 4 bases to trimming and J lost 4 bases; unmatched junction nucleotides: 11. CDR3 sequence (DNA): TGTGCCAGCAGCCGTCCCGGGACAGGGACAGTCTATGGCTACACCTTC. Translation: CASSRPGTGTVYGYTF.

The table lists this clone with a few counts. V usage is TRBV10-1 and J usage is TRBJ1-4; 7 positions agree with TRBD1. CDR3 length: 14 residues. CDR1 and CDR2 from the germline V gene are WNHNN and SYGVQD (reference sequence). With 6 bases clipped from V and 7 bases from J, the junction kept 8 bases outside the gene matches. CDR3 in amino acids: CASRATGDGEKLFF. CDR3 coding DNA: TGCGCCAGCAGGGCTACAGGGGATGGTGAAAAACTGTTTTTT.

This chain joins TRBV7-9 and TRBJ2-1; 8 bases are shared with TRBD1. CDR1 SEHNR and CDR2 FQNEAQ come from the germline V gene (reference sequence). V lost 8 bases to trimming and J lost 3 bases; unmatched junction nucleotides: 9. There are 15 residues in the CDR3. CDR3 sequence (DNA): TGTGCCAGCCGAGGTGGGACAGGATACTACAATGAGCAGTTCTTC. Amino acids: CASRGGTGYYNEQFF.

There are a few counts of this clone. This chain uses TRBV30 with TRBJ2-5; D unclear. The J call may be wrong; the DNA end is better matched by TRBJ2-7. The CDR3 contains 13 residues. Germline CDR1 and CDR2: GTSNPN and SVGIG (reference sequence). As DNA, the CDR3 is TGTGCCTGGAGTGTCTCCGGTATCTACGAGCAGTACTTC. This encodes CAWSVSGIYEQYF.

In its sample, this clone was seen a few times. The V gene is TRBV5-8, the J gene TRBJ1-1; D ambiguous. Germline V CDR1 and CDR2: SGHTS, YDEGEE. V was cut by 3 bases and J by 1 base, with 10 bases left in between. This CDR3 is 14 amino acids long. For the CDR3, the DNA is TGTGCCAGCAGCTCCGAGGGTAAGAACACTGAAGCTTTCTTT. Protein product: CASSSEGKNTEAFF.

The chain carries TRBV30 and TRBJ2-7; maybe TRBD2 (6 bases). CDR3 length equals 14 residues. Germline V CDR1 and CDR2: GTSNPN, SVGIG (reference sequence). Trimming left V 0 bases short and J 3 bases short, with 12 bases between. In DNA, the CDR3 is TGTGCCTGGAGTGTAACGGGACTCGTCTACGAGCAGTACTTC. Translated, it gives CAWSVTGLVYEQYF.